Here is one T cell receptor (beta chain) with its context. The data were obtained in a study of blood T cell repertoires in COVID-19. Turning to the study itself: Some COVID-19 samples were acute and others convalescent; all came from the United States, Italy and Spain. In each case, the material was cDNA or gDNA derived from T cells, B-cell-depleted T cells, or PBMCs.

This table comes from immunoSEQ multiplex PCR, and its TCRdb copy is limited to in-frame clones, with some not included. This table has about 34,000 clones, around 91% appearing once. Trimming removed 3 bases from V and 0 bases from J, with 2 bases in between. Germline lookup yields CDR1 LGHNA and CDR2 YNFKEQ. The CDR3 spans 13 residues. This clonotype originated in a man older than 75 with acute or convalescent COVID-19. The chain is built from TRBV4-2 and TRBJ2-2; unclear D gene. The material sequenced was peripheral blood. DNA of the CDR3: TGTGCCAGCAGCCATACGAACACCGGGGAGCTGTTTTTT. It specifies CASSHTNTGELFF.